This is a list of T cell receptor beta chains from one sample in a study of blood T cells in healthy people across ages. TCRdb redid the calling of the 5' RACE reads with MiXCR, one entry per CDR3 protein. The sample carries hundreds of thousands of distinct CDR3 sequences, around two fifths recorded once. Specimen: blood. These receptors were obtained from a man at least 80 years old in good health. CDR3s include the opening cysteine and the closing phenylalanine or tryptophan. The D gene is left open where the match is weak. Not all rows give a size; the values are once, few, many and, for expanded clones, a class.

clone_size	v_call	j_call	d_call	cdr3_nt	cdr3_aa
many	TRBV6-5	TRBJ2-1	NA	TGTGCCAGCAGTTCTGGTCGGAAAACCGGGACACTTCTATCCTACAATGAGCAGTTCTTC	CASSSGRKTGTLLSYNEQFF
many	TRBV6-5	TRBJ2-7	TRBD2	TGTGCCACTACGACAGTGACTAGCGGGACCTACGAGCAGTACTTC	CATTTVTSGTYEQYF
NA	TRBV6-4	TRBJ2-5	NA	TGTGCCAGCAGTCCTTCCGCCGGGACCCCAGAGACCCAGTACTTC	CASSPSAGTPETQYF
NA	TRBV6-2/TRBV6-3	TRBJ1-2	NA	TGTGCCAGCAGGACCGGGACGCCCGTTCGAGGGTATGGCTACACCTTC	CASRTGTPVRGYGYTF
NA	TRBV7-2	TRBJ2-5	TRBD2	TGTGCCAGCAGCTTAACTATTCTAGCGGGGGGTGGTCAAGAGACCCAGTACTTC	CASSLTILAGGGQETQYF
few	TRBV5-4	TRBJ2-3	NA	TGTGCCAGCAGCCCCCCATTGGGGCGGACAGATACGCAGTATTTT	CASSPPLGRTDTQYF
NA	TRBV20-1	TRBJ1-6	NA	TGCAGTGCTAGAGAAGGCGGGGTCGGCTCACCCCTCCACTTT	CSAREGGVGSPLHF
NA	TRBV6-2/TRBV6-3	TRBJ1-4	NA	TGTGCCAGCACCGATAATGAAAAACTGTTTTTT	CASTDNEKLFF
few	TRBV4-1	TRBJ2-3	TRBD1	TGCGCCAGCAGCCAAGAGACAGGGGGCTACGATACGCAGTATTTT	CASSQETGGYDTQYF
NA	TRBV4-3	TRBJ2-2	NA	TGCGCCAGCAGCCAAGATAGCTGGGGGTCCGGGGAGCTGTTTTTT	CASSQDSWGSGELFF
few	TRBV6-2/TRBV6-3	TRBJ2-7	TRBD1	TGTGCCAGCAGTTATCCCTCCGACAGGGTTAGATCCTACGAGCAGTACTTC	CASSYPSDRVRSYEQYF
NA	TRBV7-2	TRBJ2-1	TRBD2	TGTGCCAGCAGCTTAGATACTAGCGGGAGCAATGAGCAGTTCTTC	CASSLDTSGSNEQFF
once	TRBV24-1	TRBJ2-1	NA	TGTGCCACCCAGCCTACAGGGTCCTACAATGAGCAGTTCTTC	CATQPTGSYNEQFF
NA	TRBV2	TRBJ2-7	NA	TGTGCCAGCGGCTCCACTAGATCCTACAATGAGCAGTACTTC	CASGSTRSYNEQYF
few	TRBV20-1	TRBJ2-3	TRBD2	TGCAGTGCTAGAAAAAGCGGGGGCACAGATACGCAGTATTTT	CSARKSGGTDTQYF
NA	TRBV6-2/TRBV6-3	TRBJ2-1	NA	TGTGCCAGCAGTTACCGGGTTGTGGGTGAGCAGTTCTTC	CASSYRVVGEQFF
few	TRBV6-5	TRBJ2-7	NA	TGTGCCAGCAGTTACGAGGCTAGCAGCTCCTACGAGCAGTACTTC	CASSYEASSSYEQYF
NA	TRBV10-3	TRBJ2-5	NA	TGTGCCATCAGGCCGATGAATGGGGAGCAGTACTTC	CAIRPMNGEQYF
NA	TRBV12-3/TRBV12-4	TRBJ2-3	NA	TGTGCCAGCAAACCGGGGGTAACAACAGATACGCAGTATTTT	CASKPGVTTDTQYF
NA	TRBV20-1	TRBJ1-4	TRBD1	TGCAGTGCCTCGACAGGGTCATTTGGCACTAATGAAAAACTGTTTTTT	CSASTGSFGTNEKLFF
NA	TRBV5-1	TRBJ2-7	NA	TGCGCCAGCAGCAGCAACAGGGTTCTAGGGGGAGAGACCCTGTACTTC	CASSSNRVLGGETLYF
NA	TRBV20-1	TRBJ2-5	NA	TGCAGTGCCCTGAGCGGGTACCAAGAGACCCAGTACTTC	CSALSGYQETQYF
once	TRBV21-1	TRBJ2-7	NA	TGTGCCAGCAGCGCCGAGGAGACTAGCGGGCGCCCTTTACTTCGGGAGCAGTACTTC	CASSAEETSGRPLLREQYF
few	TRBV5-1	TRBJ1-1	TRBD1	TGCGCCAGCAGCTCTTCACACGGGACAGGGGGAACTGAAGCTTTCTTT	CASSSSHGTGGTEAFF
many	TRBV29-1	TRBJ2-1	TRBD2	TGCAGCGAGGGGACTAGCGGGTACAATGAGCAGTTCTTC	CSEGTSGYNEQFF
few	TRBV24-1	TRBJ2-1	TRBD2	TGTGCCACCACACGGCTAGCGGGTCCCTACAATGAGCAGTTCTTC	CATTRLAGPYNEQFF
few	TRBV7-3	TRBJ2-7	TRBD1	TGTGCCAGCAGCTCGGGACAGGGGGCAAACGAGCAGTACTTC	CASSSGQGANEQYF
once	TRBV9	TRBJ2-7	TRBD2	TGTGCCAGCAGCGTAGATCCTAGCGGGAGGGCCGGCTACAATGAGCAGTACTTC	CASSVDPSGRAGYNEQYF
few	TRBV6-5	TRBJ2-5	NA	TGTGCCAGCAGTTACGAGGGAGGTGGGTTTCAAGAGACCCAGTACTTC	CASSYEGGGFQETQYF
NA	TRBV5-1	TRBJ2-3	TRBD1	TGCGCCAGCAGCTTCCCGGGACAGGGGCGTGGGGGAGATACGCAGTATTTT	CASSFPGQGRGGDTQYF
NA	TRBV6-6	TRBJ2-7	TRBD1	TGTGCCAGCTCCCCGGGACAGGGGGCGCGATACGAGCAGTACTTC	CASSPGQGARYEQYF
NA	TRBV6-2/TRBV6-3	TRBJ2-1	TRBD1	TGTGCCAGCATCCGGGACAGGGCTTGCAATGAGCAGTTCTTC	CASIRDRACNEQFF
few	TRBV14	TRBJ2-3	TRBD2	TGTGCCAGCAGCCGAGGACTAGCGGGGGTTAGCACAGATACGCAGTATTTT	CASSRGLAGVSTDTQYF
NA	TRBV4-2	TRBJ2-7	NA	TGTGCCAGCAGCCATCAACTAGGGTACGAGCAGTACTTC	CASSHQLGYEQYF
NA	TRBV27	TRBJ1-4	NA	TGTGCCAGCAGTCGTCCAGGGGACTTCGATGAAAAACTGTTTTTT	CASSRPGDFDEKLFF
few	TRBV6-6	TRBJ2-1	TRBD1	TGTGCCAGCAGTTATGTATGGACAGGCGGAAATGAGCAGTTCTTC	CASSYVWTGGNEQFF
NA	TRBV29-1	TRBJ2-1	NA	TGCAGCGTTGAACCCCAGGCGGGCTCCTACAATGAGCAGTTCTTC	CSVEPQAGSYNEQFF
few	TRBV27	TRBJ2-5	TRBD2	TGTGCCAGCAGCCCGGGAGCGGGGGAGCCCCAAGAGACCCAGTACTTC	CASSPGAGEPQETQYF
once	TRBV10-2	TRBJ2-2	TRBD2	TGCGCCAGCAGGTTAGCGGGAGGGCCTGACGCCGGGGAGCTGTTTTTT	CASRLAGGPDAGELFF